This T cell receptor (beta chain) came from a study of T cell changes during pregnancy in multiple sclerosis. The table lists this clone with a few counts. Assay used: immunoSEQ multiplex PCR; TCRdb lists only in-frame clones, some missing. Here the sample spans more than 55,000 clones, about nine tenths being singletons. This CDR3 has 14 residues. Per the germline V gene, CDR1 is SGHRS and CDR2 is YFSETQ. V was trimmed by 2 bases and J by 2 bases, leaving 10 bases between them. The receptor was derived from a female donor with multiple sclerosis, enrolled in a pregnancy study. The specimen comprised CD4+ T cells from peripheral blood mononuclear cells, sampled in the third trimester of pregnancy. The V call is TRBV5-1, the J call TRBJ1-2; D gene ambiguous. The CDR3 DNA reads TGCGCCAGCAGCTTAGGAGGTACCAACTATGGCTACACCTTC. It is translated as CASSLGGTNYGYTF. The complete variable domain, with remaining parts taken from reference TRBV5-1 and TRBJ1-2, reads KAGVTQTPRYLIKTRGQQVTLSCSPISGHRSVSWYQQTPGQGLQFLFEYFSETQRNKGNFPGRFSGRQFSNSRSEMNVSTLELGDSALYLCASSLGGTNYGYTFGSGTRLTVV.